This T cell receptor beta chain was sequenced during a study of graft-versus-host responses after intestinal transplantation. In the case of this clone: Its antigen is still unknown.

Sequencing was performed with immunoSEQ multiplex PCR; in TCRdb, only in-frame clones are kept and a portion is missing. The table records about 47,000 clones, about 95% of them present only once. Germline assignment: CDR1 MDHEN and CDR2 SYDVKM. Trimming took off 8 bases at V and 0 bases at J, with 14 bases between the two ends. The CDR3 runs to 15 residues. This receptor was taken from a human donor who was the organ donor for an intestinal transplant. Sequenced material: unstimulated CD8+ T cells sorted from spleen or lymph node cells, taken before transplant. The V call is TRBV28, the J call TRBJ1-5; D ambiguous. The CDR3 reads CASGPEVYSNQPQHF. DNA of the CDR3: TGTGCCAGCGGTCCAGAAGTATATAGCAATCAGCCCCAGCATTTT. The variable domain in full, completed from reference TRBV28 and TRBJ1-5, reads DVKVTQSSRYLVKRTGEKVFLECVQDMDHENMFWYRQDPGLGLRLIYFSYDVKMKEKGDIPEGYSVSREKKERFSLILESASTNQTSMYLCASGPEVYSNQPQHFGDGTRLSIL.